A single T cell receptor (beta chain) is shown here with its context. This sample was taken from a study of blood T cell repertoires in COVID-19. The CDR3 has 12 amino acids. Trimming took 4 bases from V and 7 from J, leaving 6 bases between them. Germline lookup yields CDR1 SGDLS and CDR2 YYNGEE. Profiling relied on immunoSEQ multiplex PCR, and the TCRdb table lists in-frame clones only, not all of them. This table has about 220,000 clones, around four fifths appearing once. This TCR was recovered from a man aged 35 to 55 who had recovered from COVID-19. The sequencing sample was made of PBMCs or T cells enriched from blood (not recorded which). V and J are TRBV9 and TRBJ1-6; no reliable D call. CDR3 sequence: CASSLPNSPLHF. Here the CDR3 DNA reads TGTGCCAGCAGCCTCCCCAATTCACCCCTCCACTTT.